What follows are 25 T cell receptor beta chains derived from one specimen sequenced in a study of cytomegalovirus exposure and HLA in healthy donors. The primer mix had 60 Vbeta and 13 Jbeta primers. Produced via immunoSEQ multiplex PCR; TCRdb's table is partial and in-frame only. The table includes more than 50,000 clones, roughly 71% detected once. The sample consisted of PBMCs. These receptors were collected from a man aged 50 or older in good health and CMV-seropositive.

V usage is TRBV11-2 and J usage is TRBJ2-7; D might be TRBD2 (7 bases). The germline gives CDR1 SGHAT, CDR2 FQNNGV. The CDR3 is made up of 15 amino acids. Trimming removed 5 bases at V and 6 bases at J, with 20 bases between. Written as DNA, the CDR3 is TGTGCCAGCAGCAACGTTAGGGGGGGTTCCGGCGAGCAGTACTTC. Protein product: CASSNVRGGSGEQYF.

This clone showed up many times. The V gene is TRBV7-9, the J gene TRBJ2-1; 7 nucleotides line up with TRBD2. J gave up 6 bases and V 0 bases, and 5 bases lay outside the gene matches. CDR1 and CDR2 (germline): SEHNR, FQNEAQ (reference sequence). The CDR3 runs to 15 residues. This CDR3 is CASSLAGGPGNEQFF. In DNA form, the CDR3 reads TGTGCCAGCAGCTTAGCGGGAGGGCCTGGCAATGAGCAGTTCTTC.

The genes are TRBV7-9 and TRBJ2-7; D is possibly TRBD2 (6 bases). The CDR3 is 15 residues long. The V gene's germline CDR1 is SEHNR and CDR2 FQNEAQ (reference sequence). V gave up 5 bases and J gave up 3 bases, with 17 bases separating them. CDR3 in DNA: TGTGCCAGCAGCCCGGGACTCTTGCCGCGCTACGAGCAGTACTTC. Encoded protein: CASSPGLLPRYEQYF.

The CDR3 sequence: CASSLLQGASTEAFF. CDR3 DNA: TGTGCCAGCTCACTACTACAGGGGGCTAGCACTGAAGCTTTCTTT. This chain links TRBV18 with TRBJ1-1; 9 bases line up with TRBD1. The CDR3 has 15 residues. V lost 4 bases, J lost 4 bases, and 7 bases stayed unmatched. From germline, CDR1 is KGHSH and CDR2 LQKENI. Full variable domain (missing parts from reference TRBV18 and TRBJ1-1): NAGVMQNPRHLVRRRGQEARLRCSPMKGHSHVYWYRQLPEEGLKFMVYLQKENIIDESGMPKERFSAEFPKEGPSILRIQQVVRGDSAAYFCASSLLQGASTEAFFGQGTRLTVV.

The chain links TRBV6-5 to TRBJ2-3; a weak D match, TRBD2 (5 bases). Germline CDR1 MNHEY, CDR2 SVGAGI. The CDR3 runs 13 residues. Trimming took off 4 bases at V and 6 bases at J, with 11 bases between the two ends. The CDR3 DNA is TGTGCCAGCAGTTCGGAGGAGAAGGATACGCAGTATTTT. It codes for CASSSEEKDTQYF.

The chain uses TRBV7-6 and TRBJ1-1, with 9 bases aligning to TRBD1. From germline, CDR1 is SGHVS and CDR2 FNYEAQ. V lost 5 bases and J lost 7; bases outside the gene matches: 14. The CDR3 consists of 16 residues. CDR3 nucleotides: TGTGCCAGCAGCGCGACAGGGGGGGGATCTTTAGGTGAAGCTTTCTTT. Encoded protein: CASSATGGGSLGEAFF. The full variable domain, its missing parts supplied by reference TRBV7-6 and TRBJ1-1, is GAGVSQSPRYKVTKRGQDVALRCDPISGHVSLYWYRQALGQGPEFLTYFNYEAQQDKSGLPNDRFSAERPEGSISTLTIQRTEQRDSAMYRCASSATGGGSLGEAFFGQGTRLTVV.

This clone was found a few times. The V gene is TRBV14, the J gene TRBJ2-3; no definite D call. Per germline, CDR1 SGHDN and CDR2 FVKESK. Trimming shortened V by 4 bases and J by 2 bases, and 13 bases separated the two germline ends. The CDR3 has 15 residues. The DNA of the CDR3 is TGTGCCAGCAGCCCCATCTGGTCAGACACAGATACGCAGTATTTT. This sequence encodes CASSPIWSDTDTQYF.

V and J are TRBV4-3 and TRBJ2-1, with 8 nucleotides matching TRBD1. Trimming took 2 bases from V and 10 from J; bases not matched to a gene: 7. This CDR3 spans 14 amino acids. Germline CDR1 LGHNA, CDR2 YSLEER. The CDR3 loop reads CASSQSMTGEEQFF. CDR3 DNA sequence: TGCGCCAGCAGCCAATCGATGACAGGGGAAGAGCAGTTCTTC.

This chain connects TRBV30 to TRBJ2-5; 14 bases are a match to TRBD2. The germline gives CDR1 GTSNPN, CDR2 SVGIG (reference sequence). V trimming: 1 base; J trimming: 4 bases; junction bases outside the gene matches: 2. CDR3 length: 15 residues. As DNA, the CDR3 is TGTGCCTGGAGTGAGGGACTAGCGGGAGTAGAGACCCAGTACTTC. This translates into CAWSEGLAGVETQYF.

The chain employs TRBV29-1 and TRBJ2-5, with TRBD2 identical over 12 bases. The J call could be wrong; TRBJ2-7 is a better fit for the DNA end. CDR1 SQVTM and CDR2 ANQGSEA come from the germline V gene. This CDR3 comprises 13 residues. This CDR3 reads CSVRTSGVYEQYF. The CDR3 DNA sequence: TGCAGCGTCAGGACTAGCGGGGTTTACGAGCAGTACTTC.

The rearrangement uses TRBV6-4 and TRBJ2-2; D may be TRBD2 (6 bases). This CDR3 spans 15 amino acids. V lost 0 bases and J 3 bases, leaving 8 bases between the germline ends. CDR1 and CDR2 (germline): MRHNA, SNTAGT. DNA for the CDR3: TGTGCCAGCAGTGACTCATCGGGGGACACCGGGGAGCTGTTTTTT. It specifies CASSDSSGDTGELFF.

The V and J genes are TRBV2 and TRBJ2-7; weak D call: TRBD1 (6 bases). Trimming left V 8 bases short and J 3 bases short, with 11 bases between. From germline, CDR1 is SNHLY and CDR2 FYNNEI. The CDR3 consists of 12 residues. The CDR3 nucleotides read TGTGCCAGCGGGCAGGGGAGCTACGAGCAGTACTTC. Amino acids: CASGQGSYEQYF.

CDR3 in DNA: TGTGCCATCAGTGGACAGGGGGAGTTTACTGAAGCTTTCTTT. It specifies CAISGQGEFTEAFF. The chain uses TRBV10-3 and TRBJ1-1; 9 bases line up with TRBD1. The CDR3 contains 14 residues. V gave up 4 bases and J gave up 5 bases; unmatched junction bases: 5. In germline, CDR1 is ENHRY, CDR2 SYGVKD.

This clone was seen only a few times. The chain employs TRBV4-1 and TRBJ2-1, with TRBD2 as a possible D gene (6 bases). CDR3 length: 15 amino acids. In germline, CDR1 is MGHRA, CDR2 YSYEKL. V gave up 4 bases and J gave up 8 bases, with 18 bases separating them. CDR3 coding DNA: TGCGCCAGCAGCCCCTTGGTGGGGGGAGGCGATGAGCAGTTCTTC. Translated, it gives CASSPLVGGGDEQFF.

The CDR3 DNA sequence: TGTGCCAGTAGTATTATTGCGGAGAACTATCAGCCCCAGCATTTT. As protein: CASSIIAENYQPQHF. This rearrangement joins TRBV19 to TRBJ1-5, with unresolved D. Germline V gives CDR1 LNHDA, CDR2 SQIVND (reference sequence). V was cut by 3 bases and J by 5 bases, with 14 bases left in between. CDR3 length: 15 residues.

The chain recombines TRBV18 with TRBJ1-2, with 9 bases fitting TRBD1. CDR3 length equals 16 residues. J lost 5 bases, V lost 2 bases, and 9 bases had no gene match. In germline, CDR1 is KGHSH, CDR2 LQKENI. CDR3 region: CASSPLGQGGEYGYTF. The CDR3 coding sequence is TGTGCCAGCTCACCATTGGGACAGGGAGGAGAGTATGGCTACACCTTC.

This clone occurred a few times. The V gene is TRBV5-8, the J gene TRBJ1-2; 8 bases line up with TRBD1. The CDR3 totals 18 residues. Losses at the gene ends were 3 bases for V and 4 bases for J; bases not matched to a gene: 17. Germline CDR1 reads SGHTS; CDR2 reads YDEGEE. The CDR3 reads CASSWGHRDRTRIYGYTF. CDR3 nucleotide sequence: TGTGCCAGCAGCTGGGGCCACCGGGACAGGACCAGAATCTATGGCTACACCTTC.

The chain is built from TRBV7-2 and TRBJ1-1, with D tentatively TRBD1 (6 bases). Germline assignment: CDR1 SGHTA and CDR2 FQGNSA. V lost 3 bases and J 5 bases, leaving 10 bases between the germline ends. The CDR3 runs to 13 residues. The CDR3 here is CASSFQGSTEAFF. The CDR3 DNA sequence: TGTGCCAGCAGCTTTCAGGGGAGTACTGAAGCTTTCTTT.

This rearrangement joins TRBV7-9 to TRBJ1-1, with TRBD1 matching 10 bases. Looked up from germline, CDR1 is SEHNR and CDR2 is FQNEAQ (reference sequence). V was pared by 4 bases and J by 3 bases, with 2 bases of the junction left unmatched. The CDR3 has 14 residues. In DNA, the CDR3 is TGTGCCAGCAGCTCGGACAGGGGGTACACTGAAGCTTTCTTT. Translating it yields CASSSDRGYTEAFF. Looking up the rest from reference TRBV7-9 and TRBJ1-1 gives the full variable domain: DTGVSQNPRHKITKRGQNVTFRCDPISEHNRLYWYRQTLGQGPEFLTYFQNEAQLEKSRLLSDRFSAERPKGSFSTLEIQRTEQGDSAMYLCASSSDRGYTEAFFGQGTRLTVV.

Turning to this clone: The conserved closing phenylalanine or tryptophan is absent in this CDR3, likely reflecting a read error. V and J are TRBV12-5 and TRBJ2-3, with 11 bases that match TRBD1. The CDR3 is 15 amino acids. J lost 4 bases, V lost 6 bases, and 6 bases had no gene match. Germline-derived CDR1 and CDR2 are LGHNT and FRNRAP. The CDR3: CASGPGQGVADTQYV. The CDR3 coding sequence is TGTGCTAGTGGACCGGGACAGGGGGTTGCAGATACGCAGTATGTT.

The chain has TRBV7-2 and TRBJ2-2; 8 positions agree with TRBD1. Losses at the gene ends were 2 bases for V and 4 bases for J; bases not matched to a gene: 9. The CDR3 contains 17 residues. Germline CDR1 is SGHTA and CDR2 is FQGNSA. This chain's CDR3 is CASSLRPGQGSTGELFF. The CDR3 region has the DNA TGTGCCAGCAGCTTAAGGCCCGGACAGGGTAGCACCGGGGAGCTGTTTTTT.

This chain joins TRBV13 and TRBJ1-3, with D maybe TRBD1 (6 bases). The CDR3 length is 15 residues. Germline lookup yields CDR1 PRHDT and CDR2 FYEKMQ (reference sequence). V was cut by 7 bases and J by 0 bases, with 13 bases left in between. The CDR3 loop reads CASTSWDNSGNTIYF. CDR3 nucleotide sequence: TGTGCCAGCACCTCCTGGGACAACTCTGGAAACACCATATATTTT.

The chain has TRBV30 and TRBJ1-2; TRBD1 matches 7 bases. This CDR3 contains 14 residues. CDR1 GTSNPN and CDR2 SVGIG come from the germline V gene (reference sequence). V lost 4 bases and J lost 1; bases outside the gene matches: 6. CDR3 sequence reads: CAWNPGQNNYGYTF. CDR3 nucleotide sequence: TGTGCCTGGAATCCGGGACAGAATAACTATGGCTACACCTTC.

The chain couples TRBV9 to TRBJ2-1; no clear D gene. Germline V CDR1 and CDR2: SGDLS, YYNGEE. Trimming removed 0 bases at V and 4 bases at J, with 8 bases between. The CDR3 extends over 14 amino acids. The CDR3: CASSVGLPYNEQFF. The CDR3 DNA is TGTGCCAGCAGCGTAGGGCTTCCTTACAATGAGCAGTTCTTC. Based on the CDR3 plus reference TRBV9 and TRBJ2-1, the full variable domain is DSGVTQTPKHLITATGQRVTLRCSPRSGDLSVYWYQQSLDQGLQFLIQYYNGEERAKGNILERFSAQQFPDLHSELNLSSLELGDSALYFCASSVGLPYNEQFFGPGTRLTVL.

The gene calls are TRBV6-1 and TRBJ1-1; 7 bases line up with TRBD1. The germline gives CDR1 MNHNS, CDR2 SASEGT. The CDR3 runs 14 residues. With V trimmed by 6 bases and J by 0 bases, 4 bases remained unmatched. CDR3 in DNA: TGTGCCAGCAGCCAGACAGGGTTGAACACTGAAGCTTTCTTT. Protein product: CASSQTGLNTEAFF.